One and the same sample provided the 25 T cell receptor beta chains below, sequenced in a study of blood T cells in healthy people across ages (dated by TCRdb to the mid-2010s). The library was obtained by 5' RACE. Reads for this sample came from an Illumina HiSeq 2500. A second PCR of roughly 7 to 11 cycles was performed with a sample-barcoded 5' primer and a J-beta primer mix. Through fastp at Q25 and MiXCR, TCRdb rebuilt clones from the public reads, retaining in-frame beta chains. Each entry merges the rows of one CDR3 protein and shows their most common DNA and genes. The sample table contains about 1.4 million distinct CDR3 sequences; only one count was recorded for around 59% of them. Of the sample, approximately 7% falls within the top ten clones. The sequenced material came from blood. The receptors originated from a man younger than 35 in good health.

The chain is built from TRBV9 and TRBJ2-2; D uncertain. Trimming took 1 base from V and 10 from J, leaving 14 bases between them. The CDR3 is 14 residues long. The germline V gene encodes CDR1 SGDLS and CDR2 YYNGEE. The CDR3 DNA is TGTGCCAGCAGCGTATCCGTAATAGGGATGGAGCTGTTTTTT. Translating it yields CASSVSVIGMELFF.

The chain uses TRBV7-2 and TRBJ2-2; 13 bases agree with TRBD2. Germline loops: CDR1 SGHTA, CDR2 FQGNSA. V shed 8 bases and J 5 bases; nucleotides not matched to a gene: 8. CDR3 size: 16 residues. CDR3: CASLGLAGIKTGELFF. Here the CDR3 DNA reads TGTGCCAGCTTGGGACTAGCGGGAATAAAAACCGGGGAGCTGTTTTTT.

This clonotype was observed a few times. This chain connects TRBV12-3 or TRBV12-4 to TRBJ1-1; D is perhaps TRBD1 (5 bases). This CDR3 contains 11 residues. The V end was cut by 3 bases, the J end by 7 bases, with 6 bases between. CDR3 sequence (DNA): TGTGCCAGCAGTTTGCAGGGTGAAGCTTTCTTT. Encoded protein: CASSLQGEAFF.

This chain joins TRBV6-5 and TRBJ2-5, with TRBD2 matching 7 bases. The closer fit of TRBJ2-7 to the DNA end suggests the J call may be wrong. CDR3 length: 14 amino acids. Germline CDR1 MNHEY, CDR2 SVGAGI. Here the CDR3 reads CASRPGTTIYEQYF. In nucleotides, the CDR3 is TGTGCCAGCAGGCCCGGGACTACCATTTACGAGCAGTACTTC.

The chain combines TRBV28 with TRBJ2-1, with 12 bases identical to TRBD2. V dropped 8 bases and J dropped 7; count of bases not matched to a gene: 12. The germline V gene has CDR1 MDHEN and CDR2 SYDVKM. This CDR3 contains 16 residues. The CDR3 here is CASRSSGLAGQNEQFF. DNA for the CDR3: TGTGCCAGCCGATCTAGCGGACTAGCGGGGCAGAATGAGCAGTTCTTC.

The chain joins TRBV6-5 to TRBJ2-7; D is uncertain. V was trimmed by 0 bases and J by 3 bases, leaving 9 bases between them. The length of the CDR3 is 14 residues. Germline CDR1 is MNHEY and CDR2 is SVGAGI. This CDR3 reads CASSYSYSYYEQYF. CDR3 bases: TGTGCCAGCAGTTACTCGTACTCCTACTACGAGCAGTACTTC.

This clonotype was observed a handful of times. The J gene is TRBJ2-7, the V gene TRBV2; D may match TRBD1 or TRBD2 (5 bases each). This CDR3 region has 14 residues. Trimming removed 10 bases at V and 7 bases at J, with 23 bases between. In germline, CDR1 is SNHLY, CDR2 FYNNEI. The CDR3 DNA is TGTGCCACCGCAGGGTGGGGGACCACGGGTGAGCAGTACTTC. As protein: CATAGWGTTGEQYF.

The chain carries TRBV4-1 and TRBJ2-1; D uncertain. This CDR3 contains 16 residues. The germline V gene encodes CDR1 MGHRA and CDR2 YSYEKL. V was trimmed by 0 bases and J by 6 bases, leaving 15 bases between them. DNA of the CDR3: TGCGCCAGCAGCCAAGATCCCCTAGTCCGGGTCAATGAGCAGTTCTTC. Amino acids: CASSQDPLVRVNEQFF.

The V and J genes are TRBV10-3 and TRBJ2-3, with 11 bases aligning to TRBD2. Trimming removed 9 bases from V and 4 bases from J; junction bases left unmatched: 9. The CDR3 is 15 residues long. CDR1 and CDR2 (germline): ENHRY, SYGVKD. The CDR3 sequence: CAIQPSGGLADTQYF. CDR3 nucleotides: TGTGCCATACAACCTAGCGGGGGGTTGGCAGATACGCAGTATTTT.

This clonotype was seen only a few times. CDR3 loop: CASSLRQTFLYEQYF. The CDR3 DNA follows: TGTGCCAGCAGTTTAAGACAGACCTTCCTCTACGAGCAGTACTTC. The chain links TRBV28 to TRBJ2-7; maybe TRBD1 (5 bases). This CDR3 comprises 15 residues. Germline loops: CDR1 MDHEN, CDR2 SYDVKM. V lost 2 bases and J 3 bases, leaving 14 bases between the germline ends.

This clonotype was counted only a few times. The genes are TRBV4-1 and TRBJ2-7; D ambiguous. V was trimmed by 4 bases and J by 0 bases, leaving 13 bases between them. CDR1 is MGHRA and CDR2 is YSYEKL in the germline V gene. This CDR3 has 15 residues. The CDR3 region is CASSPRSVSSYEQYF. CDR3 coding DNA: TGCGCCAGCAGCCCTCGGTCGGTAAGCTCCTACGAGCAGTACTTC.

There are a few counts of this clonotype. V usage is TRBV5-4 and J usage is TRBJ2-7; D is perhaps TRBD2 (5 bases). Germline V gene data show CDR1 as SGHNT and CDR2 as YYREEE (reference sequence). This CDR3 comprises 14 residues. Deletions cut 4 bases from V and 1 base from J, with 12 bases between. For the CDR3, the DNA is TGTGCCAGCAGCATTCTAGCAGATTCCTACGAGCAGTACTTC. Translated: CASSILADSYEQYF.

The chain uses TRBV7-9 and TRBJ2-6, with 7 bases identical to TRBD2. Looked up from germline, CDR1 is SEHNR and CDR2 is FQNEAQ (reference sequence). Trimming at V came to 4 bases and at J to 11 bases, leaving 11 bases not matched to a gene. The CDR3 has 15 residues. The CDR3 DNA is TGTGCCAGCAGCTCGGGTAGCGGGTCTAGTCACGTCCTGACTTTC. It yields the protein CASSSGSGSSHVLTF.

The J gene is TRBJ2-1, the V gene TRBV5-1; 12 nucleotides match TRBD2. CDR3 size: 18 residues. Per germline, CDR1 SGHRS and CDR2 YFSETQ. V was clipped by 4 bases and J by 0 bases; unmatched bases: 8. Here the CDR3 reads CASSRGLAGLSSYNEQFF. The CDR3 DNA follows: TGCGCCAGCAGCCGCGGACTAGCGGGATTAAGCTCCTACAATGAGCAGTTCTTC.

This clonotype showed up just once. The chain links TRBV20-1 to TRBJ1-2; D gene uncertain. The CDR3 runs 13 residues. The V end lost 0 bases, the J end lost 2 bases, and 7 bases lay between the germline ends. Germline V gene sequence: CDR1 DFQATT, CDR2 SNEGSKA (reference sequence). In DNA form, the CDR3 reads TGCAGTGCTAGAGACACTCACAACTATGGCTACACCTTC. It specifies CSARDTHNYGYTF.

This clonotype was seen a handful of times. The V and J genes are TRBV10-3 and TRBJ2-7, with 7 bases lining up with TRBD1. CDR1 and CDR2 from the germline V gene are ENHRY and SYGVKD. The V and J ends lost 6 bases and 3 bases, in that order; junction bases with no gene match: 11. The CDR3 is 15 residues long. CDR3 residues: CAIRKPTGSGYEQYF. The CDR3 coding sequence is TGTGCCATCAGAAAACCGACAGGGTCGGGCTACGAGCAGTACTTC.

The genes are TRBV6-4 and TRBJ2-3; D not resolved. Trimming pared 0 bases from V and 0 bases from J, leaving 10 bases between. Germline V gene sequence: CDR1 MRHNA, CDR2 SNTAGT. CDR3 length: 16 amino acids. The CDR3 sequence: CASSDSPRASTDTQYF. In DNA form, the CDR3 reads TGTGCCAGCAGTGACTCCCCTAGGGCCAGCACAGATACGCAGTATTTT.

This clonotype appeared a single time. V usage is TRBV10-2 and J usage is TRBJ1-4; D possibly corresponds to TRBD1 (5 bases). From germline, CDR1 is WSHSY and CDR2 SAAADI. CDR3 length equals 14 residues. The ends were cut back, 6 bases at V and 5 bases at J, with 13 bases in the middle. DNA of the CDR3: TGCGCCAGCAGAGCGACAGCTAACAATGAAAAACTGTTTTTT. Its translation: CASRATANNEKLFF.

V gene TRBV20-1 combines with J gene TRBJ1-2; no clear D gene. There are 13 residues in the CDR3. The germline V and J ends were trimmed by 6 bases and 2 bases, with 13 bases remaining between them. The germline gives CDR1 DFQATT, CDR2 SNEGSKA (reference sequence). CDR3 coding DNA: TGCAGTGCCGCAGCGGACCTCAACTATGGCTACACCTTC. Translation: CSAAADLNYGYTF.

There are a few counts of this clonotype. The chain joins TRBV5-1 to TRBJ1-4; D unresolved. The CDR3 runs to 14 residues. CDR1 and CDR2 (germline): SGHRS, YFSETQ. V was clipped by 6 bases and J by 7 bases, with 16 bases between them. The CDR3 nucleotides are TGCGCCAGCACTTTGGACGGCGGAATTGAAAAACTGTTTTTT. This translates into CASTLDGGIEKLFF.

The chain combines TRBV7-9 with TRBJ2-3; no firm D call. Germline V gene data show CDR1 as SEHNR and CDR2 as FQNEAQ (reference sequence). The CDR3 extends over 13 amino acids. Trimming took off 5 bases at V and 6 bases at J, with 12 bases between the two ends. CDR3 loop: CASSKTPGDTQYF. CDR3 in DNA: TGTGCCAGCAGCAAGACTCCCGGGGATACGCAGTATTTT.

The genes are TRBV13 and TRBJ2-7; 11 nucleotides align to TRBD2. From germline, CDR1 is PRHDT and CDR2 FYEKMQ (reference sequence). The CDR3 loop spans 19 amino acids. The V gene end was trimmed by 6 bases and the J gene end by 0 bases; junction bases not matched to a gene: 16. CDR3 region: CASRGRTVLAGGISYEQYF. In DNA form, the CDR3 reads TGTGCCAGCAGAGGGAGGACCGTCCTAGCGGGAGGCATCTCCTACGAGCAGTACTTC.

This chain joins TRBV5-1 and TRBJ1-6; D unresolved. V was cut by 4 bases and J by 10 bases, with 9 bases left in between. The CDR3 contains 12 residues. Germline V lookup: CDR1 SGHRS, CDR2 YFSETQ. CDR3 protein: CASSADGSPLHF. The CDR3 DNA follows: TGCGCCAGCAGCGCTGACGGATCACCCCTCCACTTT.

This chain links TRBV3-1 with TRBJ1-2; a possible D gene is TRBD1 (5 bases). The V gene's germline CDR1 is LGHDT and CDR2 YNNKEL (reference sequence). Trimming took 2 bases from V and 4 from J, leaving 23 bases between them. There are 18 residues in the CDR3. The CDR3, as DNA: TGTGCCAGCAGCCAATTGGGACCGGCGGATTCCAAACTCTATGGCTACACCTTC. Translation gives CASSQLGPADSKLYGYTF.

This chain uses TRBV2 with TRBJ1-2, with D hard to call. The CDR3 has 13 amino acids. CDR1 is SNHLY and CDR2 is FYNNEI in the germline V gene. V shed 5 bases and J shed 2 bases, with 9 bases lying between them. The CDR3 is CASSTTRNYGYTF. CDR3 in DNA: TGTGCCAGCAGTACAACCCGGAACTATGGCTACACCTTC.